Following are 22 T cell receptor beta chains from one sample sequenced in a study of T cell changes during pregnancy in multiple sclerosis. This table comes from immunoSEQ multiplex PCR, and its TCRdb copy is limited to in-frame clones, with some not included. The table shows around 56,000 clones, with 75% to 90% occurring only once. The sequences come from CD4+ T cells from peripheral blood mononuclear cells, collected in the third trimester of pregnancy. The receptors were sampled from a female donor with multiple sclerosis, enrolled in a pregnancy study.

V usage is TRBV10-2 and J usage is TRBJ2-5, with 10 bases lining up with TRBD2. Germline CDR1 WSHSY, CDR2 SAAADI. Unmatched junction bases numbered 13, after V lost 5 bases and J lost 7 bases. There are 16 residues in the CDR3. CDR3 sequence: CASSMASGSLGGTQYF. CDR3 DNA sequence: TGCGCCAGCAGTATGGCTAGCGGGAGCCTGGGGGGGACCCAGTACTTC.

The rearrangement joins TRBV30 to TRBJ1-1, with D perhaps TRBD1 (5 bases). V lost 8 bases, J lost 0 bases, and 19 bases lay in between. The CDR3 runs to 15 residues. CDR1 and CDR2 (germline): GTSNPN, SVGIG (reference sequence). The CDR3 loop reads CARAGPTFMNTEAFF. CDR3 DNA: TGTGCCCGGGCAGGGCCTACTTTTATGAACACTGAAGCTTTCTTT. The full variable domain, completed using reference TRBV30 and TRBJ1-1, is SQTIHQWPATLVQPVGSPLSLECTVEGTSNPNLYWYRQAAGRGLQLLFYSVGIGQISSEVPQNLSASRPQDRQFILSSKKLLLSDSGFYLCARAGPTFMNTEAFFGQGTRLTVV.

In DNA, the CDR3 is TGCGCCAGCAGCTTGGTCGGGTACGAGCAGTACTTC. This codes for CASSLVGYEQYF. This chain connects TRBV5-1 to TRBJ2-7; D gene unclear. The germline CDR1 and CDR2 sequences are SGHRS and YFSETQ. Trimming shortened V by 0 bases and J by 4 bases, and 5 bases separated the two germline ends. The CDR3 runs 12 residues.

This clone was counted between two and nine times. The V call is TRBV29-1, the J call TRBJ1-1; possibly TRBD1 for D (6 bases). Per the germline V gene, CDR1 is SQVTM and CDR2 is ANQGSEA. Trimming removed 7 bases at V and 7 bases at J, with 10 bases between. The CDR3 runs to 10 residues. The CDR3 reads CSARQVEAFF. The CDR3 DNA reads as TGCAGCGCGAGACAGGTTGAAGCTTTCTTT.

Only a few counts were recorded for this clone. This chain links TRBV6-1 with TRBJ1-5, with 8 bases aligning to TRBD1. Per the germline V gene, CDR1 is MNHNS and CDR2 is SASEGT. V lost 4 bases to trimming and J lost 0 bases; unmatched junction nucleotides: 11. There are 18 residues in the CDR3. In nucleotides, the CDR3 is TGTGCCAGCAGTGGCAGGGGGCGGGGGTGGAATAGCAATCAGCCCCAGCATTTT. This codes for CASSGRGRGWNSNQPQHF.

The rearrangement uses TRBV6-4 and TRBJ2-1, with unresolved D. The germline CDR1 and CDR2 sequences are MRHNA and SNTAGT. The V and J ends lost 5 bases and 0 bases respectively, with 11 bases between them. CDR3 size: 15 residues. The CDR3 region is CASSYMPSSYNEQFF. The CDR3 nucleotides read TGTGCCAGCAGTTATATGCCGAGCTCCTACAATGAGCAGTTCTTC.

The CDR3 bases are TGTGCCAGCACCTTAGAGAGCGGGCCTAACAATGAGCAGTTCTTC. It is translated as CASTLESGPNNEQFF. V usage is TRBV6-1 and J usage is TRBJ2-1; possibly TRBD2 for D (6 bases). The CDR3 loop spans 15 amino acids. Germline V gene lookup returns CDR1 MNHNS and CDR2 SASEGT. The V end lost 7 bases, the J end lost 5 bases, and 18 bases lay between the germline ends.

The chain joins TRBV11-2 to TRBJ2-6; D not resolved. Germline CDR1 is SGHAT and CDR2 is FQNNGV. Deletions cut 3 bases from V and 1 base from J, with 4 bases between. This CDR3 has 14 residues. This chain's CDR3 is CASSLLSGANVLTF. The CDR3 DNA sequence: TGTGCCAGCAGCTTGCTATCTGGGGCCAACGTCCTGACTTTC.

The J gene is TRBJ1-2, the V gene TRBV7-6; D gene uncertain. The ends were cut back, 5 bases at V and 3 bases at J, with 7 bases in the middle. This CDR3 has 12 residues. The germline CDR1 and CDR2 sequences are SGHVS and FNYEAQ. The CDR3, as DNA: TGTGCCAGCAGCGACTGGGACTATGGCTACACCTTC. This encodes CASSDWDYGYTF.

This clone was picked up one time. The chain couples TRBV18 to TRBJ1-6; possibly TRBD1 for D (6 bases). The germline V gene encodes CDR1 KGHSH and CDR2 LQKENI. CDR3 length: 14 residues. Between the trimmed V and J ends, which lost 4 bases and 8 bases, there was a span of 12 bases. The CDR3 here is CASSRDTPDSPLHF. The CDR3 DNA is TGTGCCAGCTCACGGGACACTCCGGATTCACCCCTCCACTTT.

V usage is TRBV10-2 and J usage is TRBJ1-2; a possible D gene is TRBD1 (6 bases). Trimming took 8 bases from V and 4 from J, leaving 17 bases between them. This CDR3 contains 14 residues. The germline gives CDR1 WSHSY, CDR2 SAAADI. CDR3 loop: CASGEQGMFYGYTF. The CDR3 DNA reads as TGCGCCAGCGGAGAGCAGGGGATGTTCTATGGCTACACCTTC.

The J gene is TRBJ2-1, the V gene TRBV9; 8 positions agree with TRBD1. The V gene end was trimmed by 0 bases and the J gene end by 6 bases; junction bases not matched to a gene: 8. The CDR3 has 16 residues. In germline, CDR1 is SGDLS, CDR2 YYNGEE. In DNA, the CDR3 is TGTGCCAGCAGCGTAGTAGGGGGTACAGGGGGCAATGAGCAGTTCTTC. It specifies CASSVVGGTGGNEQFF.

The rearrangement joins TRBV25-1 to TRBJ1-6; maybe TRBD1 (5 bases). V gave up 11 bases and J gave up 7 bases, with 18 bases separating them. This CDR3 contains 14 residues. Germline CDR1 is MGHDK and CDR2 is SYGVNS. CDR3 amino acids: CASSTTGLNSPLHF. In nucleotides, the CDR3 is TGTGCCTCCTCCACGACGGGACTGAATTCACCCCTCCACTTT.

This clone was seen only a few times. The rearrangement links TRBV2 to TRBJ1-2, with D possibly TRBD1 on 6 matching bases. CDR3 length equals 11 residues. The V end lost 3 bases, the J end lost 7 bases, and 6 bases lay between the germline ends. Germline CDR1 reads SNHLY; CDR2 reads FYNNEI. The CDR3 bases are TGTGCCAGCAGTGAGGGGGCTGGCTACACCTTC. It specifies CASSEGAGYTF.

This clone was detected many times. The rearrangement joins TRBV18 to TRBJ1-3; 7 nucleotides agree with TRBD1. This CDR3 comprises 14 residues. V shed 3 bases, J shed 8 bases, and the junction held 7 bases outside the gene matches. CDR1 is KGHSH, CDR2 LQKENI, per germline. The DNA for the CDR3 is TGTGCCAGCTCACCCAGGACAGGAGGGGACACCATATATTTT. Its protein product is CASSPRTGGDTIYF.

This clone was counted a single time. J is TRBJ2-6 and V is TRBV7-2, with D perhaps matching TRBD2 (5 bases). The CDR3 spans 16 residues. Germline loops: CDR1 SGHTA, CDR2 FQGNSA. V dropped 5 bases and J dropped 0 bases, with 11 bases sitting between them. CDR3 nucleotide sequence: TGTGCCAGCAGCCACCGGGATCTCTCTGGGGCCAACGTCCTGACTTTC. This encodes CASSHRDLSGANVLTF.

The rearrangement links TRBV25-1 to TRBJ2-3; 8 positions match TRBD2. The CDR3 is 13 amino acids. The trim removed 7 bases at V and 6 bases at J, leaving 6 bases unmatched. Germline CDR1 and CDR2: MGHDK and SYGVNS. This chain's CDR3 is CASTRAGVDTQYF. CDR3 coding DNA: TGTGCCAGCACCCGAGCGGGGGTGGATACGCAGTATTTT.

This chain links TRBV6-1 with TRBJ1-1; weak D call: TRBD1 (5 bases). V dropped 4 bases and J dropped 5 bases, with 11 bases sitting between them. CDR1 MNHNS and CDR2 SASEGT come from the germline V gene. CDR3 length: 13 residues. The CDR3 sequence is CASSALGGTEAFF. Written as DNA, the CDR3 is TGTGCCAGCAGTGCTTTGGGGGGTACTGAAGCTTTCTTT.

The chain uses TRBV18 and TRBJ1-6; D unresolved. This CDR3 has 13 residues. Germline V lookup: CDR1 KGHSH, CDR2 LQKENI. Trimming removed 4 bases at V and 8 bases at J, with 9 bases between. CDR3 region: CASSLGRDSPLHF. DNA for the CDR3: TGTGCCAGCTCACTCGGCCGGGATTCACCCCTCCACTTT.

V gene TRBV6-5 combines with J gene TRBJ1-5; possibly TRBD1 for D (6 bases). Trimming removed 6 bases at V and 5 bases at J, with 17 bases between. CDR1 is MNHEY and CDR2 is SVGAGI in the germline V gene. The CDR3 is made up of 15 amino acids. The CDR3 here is CASRTGTSNHQPQHF. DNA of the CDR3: TGTGCCAGCAGGACCGGGACATCAAATCATCAGCCCCAGCATTTT.

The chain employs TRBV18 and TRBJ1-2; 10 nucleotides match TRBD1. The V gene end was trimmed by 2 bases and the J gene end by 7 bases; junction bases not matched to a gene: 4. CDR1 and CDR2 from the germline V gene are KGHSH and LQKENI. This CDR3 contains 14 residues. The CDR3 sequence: CASSPGTGVSGYTF. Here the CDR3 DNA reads TGTGCCAGCTCACCAGGGACAGGGGTGAGTGGCTACACCTTC.

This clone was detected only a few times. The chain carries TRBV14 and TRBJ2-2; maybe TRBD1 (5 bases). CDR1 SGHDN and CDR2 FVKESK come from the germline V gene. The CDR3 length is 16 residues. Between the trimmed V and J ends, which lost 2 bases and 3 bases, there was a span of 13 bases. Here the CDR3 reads CASSQRAKGDTGELFF. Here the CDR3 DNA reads TGTGCCAGCAGCCAAAGGGCCAAAGGGGACACCGGGGAGCTGTTTTTT. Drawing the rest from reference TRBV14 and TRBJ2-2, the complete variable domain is EAGVTQFPSHSVIEKGQTVTLRCDPISGHDNLYWYRRVMGKEIKFLLHFVKESKQDESGMPNNRFLAERTGGTYSTLKVQPAELEDSGVYFCASSQRAKGDTGELFFGEGSRLTVL.